Listed here is a single TCR beta chain. Its antigen is not known. The data derive from a study of cytomegalovirus exposure and HLA in healthy donors. Findings and limits, study-wide: A later analysis, which compared TCR beta chains of equal frequency, found the HLA-associated ones more clonally expanded.

The germline V and J ends were trimmed by 2 bases and 5 bases, with 17 bases remaining between them. This CDR3 is built from 15 residues. Germline V lookup: CDR1 SGHNT, CDR2 YYREEE (reference sequence). The PCR was carried out with 60 Vbeta primers and 13 Jbeta primers. Profiled with immunoSEQ multiplex PCR; TCRdb holds only in-frame clones, not every one. Of around 140,000 clones in the sample, 60% to 85% were seen once. This sequence originates from a woman under 30 in good health and CMV-seronegative. Material: PBMCs. This chain uses TRBV5-4 with TRBJ2-7; D might be TRBD2 (7 bases). CDR3 nucleotide sequence: TGTGCCAGCAGCTTTCCGGGGGGCTCGCTCAACGAGCAGTACTTC. Amino acid sequence: CASSFPGGSLNEQYF.